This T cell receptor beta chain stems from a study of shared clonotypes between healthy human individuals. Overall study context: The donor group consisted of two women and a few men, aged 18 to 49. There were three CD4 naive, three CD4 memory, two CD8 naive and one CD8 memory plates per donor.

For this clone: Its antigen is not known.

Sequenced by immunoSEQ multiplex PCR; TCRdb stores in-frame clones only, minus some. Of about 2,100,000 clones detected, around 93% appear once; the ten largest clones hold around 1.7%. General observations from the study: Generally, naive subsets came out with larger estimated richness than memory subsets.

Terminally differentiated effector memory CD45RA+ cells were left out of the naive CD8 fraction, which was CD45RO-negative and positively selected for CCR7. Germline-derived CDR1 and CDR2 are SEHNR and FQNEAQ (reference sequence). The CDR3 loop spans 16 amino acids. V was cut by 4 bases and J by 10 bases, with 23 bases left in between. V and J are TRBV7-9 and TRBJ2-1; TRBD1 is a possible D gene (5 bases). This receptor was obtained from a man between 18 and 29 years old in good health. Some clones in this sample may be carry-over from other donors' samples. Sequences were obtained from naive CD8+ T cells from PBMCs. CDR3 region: CASSSGTAVGPNEQFF. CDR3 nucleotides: TGTGCCAGCAGCTCAGGAACTGCGGTGGGGCCAAACGAGCAGTTCTTC.